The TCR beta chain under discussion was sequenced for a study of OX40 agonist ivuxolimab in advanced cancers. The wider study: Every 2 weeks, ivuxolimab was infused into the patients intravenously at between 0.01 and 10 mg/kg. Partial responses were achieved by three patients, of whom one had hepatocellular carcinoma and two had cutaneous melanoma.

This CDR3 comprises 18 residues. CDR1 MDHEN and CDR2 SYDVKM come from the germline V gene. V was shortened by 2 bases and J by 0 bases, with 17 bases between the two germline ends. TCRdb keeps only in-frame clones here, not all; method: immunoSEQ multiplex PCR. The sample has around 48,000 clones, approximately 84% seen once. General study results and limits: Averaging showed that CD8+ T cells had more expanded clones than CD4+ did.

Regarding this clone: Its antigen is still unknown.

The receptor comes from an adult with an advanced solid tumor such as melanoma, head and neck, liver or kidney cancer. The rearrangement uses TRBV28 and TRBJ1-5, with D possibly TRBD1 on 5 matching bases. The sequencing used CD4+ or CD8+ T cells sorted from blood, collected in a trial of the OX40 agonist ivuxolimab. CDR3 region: CASSLTGTGVGSNQPQHF. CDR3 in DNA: TGTGCCAGCAGTTTAACCGGGACCGGGGTAGGTAGCAATCAGCCCCAGCATTTT.